Presented here are 5 T cell receptor beta chains from one specimen sequenced in a study of blood T cell repertoires in COVID-19. Assay used: immunoSEQ multiplex PCR; TCRdb lists only in-frame clones, some missing. This sample has 70,000 to 95,000 clones; around 90% occur once, and the top ten carry 2.7%. Sequenced: peripheral blood. The source is a man in his forties or fifties with COVID-19, enrolled during active disease.

This clone was seen once. The V gene is TRBV29-1, the J gene TRBJ1-2, with 8 positions matching TRBD1. The CDR3 covers 12 residues. From germline, CDR1 is SQVTM and CDR2 ANQGSEA. The V gene end was trimmed by 5 bases and the J gene end by 4 bases; junction bases not matched to a gene: 3. The CDR3 is CSVPDRVYGYTF. The CDR3 DNA is TGCAGCGTTCCGGACAGGGTCTATGGCTACACCTTC.

The CDR3 DNA is TGTGCCAGCAGCGTAGAGAACAGGGGAATCTATGGCTACACCTTC. The encoded protein is CASSVENRGIYGYTF. The genes are TRBV9 and TRBJ1-2, with 7 nucleotides matching TRBD1. The trim removed 0 bases at V and 4 bases at J, leaving 6 bases unmatched. This CDR3 has 15 residues. The germline gives CDR1 SGDLS, CDR2 YYNGEE.

Remarks on this clone: Mismatch with germline at one junction end may stem from a read error. This chain links TRBV28 with TRBJ2-7; 8 nucleotides line up with TRBD1. The germline V gene has CDR1 MDHEN and CDR2 SYDVKM. The CDR3 is made up of 15 amino acids. The CDR3 loop is CTSSPTGTGRREQYF. The CDR3 DNA sequence: TGTACCAGCAGTCCCACCGGGACAGGCAGGCGCGAGCAGTACTTC. The full variable domain, in which reference TRBV28 and TRBJ2-7 provide the parts outside the CDR3, is DVKVTQSSRYLVKRTGEKVFLECVQDMDHENMFWYRQDPGLGLRLIYFSYDVKMKEKGDIPEGYSVSREKKERFSLILESASTNQTSMYLCTSSPTGTGRREQYFGPGTRLTVT.

This clone was detected a few times. V usage is TRBV6-5 and J usage is TRBJ1-3; 7 bases are a match to TRBD1. The V segment lost 6 bases and the J segment 3 bases; nucleotides outside the gene matches: 5. The CDR3 loop spans 14 amino acids. Germline V lookup: CDR1 MNHEY, CDR2 SVGAGI. The CDR3 DNA sequence: TGTGCCAGCAGCAGGGGGAATTTTGGAAACACCATATATTTT. Its translation: CASSRGNFGNTIYF.

The CDR3 region has the DNA TGTGCCCTGGGCCAGGGAGGGACCGGGGAGCTGTTTTTT. It specifies CALGQGGTGELFF. The genes are TRBV12-3 or TRBV12-4 and TRBJ2-2, with 7 positions matching TRBD2. This CDR3 region has 13 residues. V lost 11 bases, J lost 5 bases, and 8 bases stayed unmatched.